The clone carrying this T cell receptor beta chain occurred a few times. The data are from a study of graft-versus-host responses after intestinal transplantation. Sequenced by immunoSEQ multiplex PCR; TCRdb stores in-frame clones only, minus some. The table shows over 75,000 clones, with about 82% occurring only once. The CDR3 is made up of 15 amino acids. Trimming removed 3 bases from V and 2 bases from J, with 8 bases in between. Germline V gives CDR1 LNHDA, CDR2 SQIVND (reference sequence). The sequence came from a human patient who received an intestinal transplant, so some T cells may come from the graft donor. This sequence joins TRBV19 and TRBJ2-6, with D tentatively TRBD2 (6 bases). The source was PBMCs, collected 255 days after intestinal transplant. CDR3 sequence (DNA): TGTGCCAGTAGTATCGGCGGGACTGGGGCCAACGTCCTGACTTTC. Protein: CASSIGGTGANVLTF.